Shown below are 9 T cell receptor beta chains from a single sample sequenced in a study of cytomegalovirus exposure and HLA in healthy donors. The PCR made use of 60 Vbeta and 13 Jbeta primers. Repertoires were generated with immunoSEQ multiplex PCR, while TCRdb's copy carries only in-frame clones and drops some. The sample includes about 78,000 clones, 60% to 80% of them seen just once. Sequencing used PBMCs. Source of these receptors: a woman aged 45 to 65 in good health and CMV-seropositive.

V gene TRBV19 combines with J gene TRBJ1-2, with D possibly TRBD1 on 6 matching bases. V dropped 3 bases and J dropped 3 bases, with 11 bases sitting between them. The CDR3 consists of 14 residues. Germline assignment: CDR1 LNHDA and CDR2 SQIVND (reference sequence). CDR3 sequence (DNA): TGTGCCAGTAGTATTGGAACAGGGTACTATGGCTACACCTTC. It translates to CASSIGTGYYGYTF.

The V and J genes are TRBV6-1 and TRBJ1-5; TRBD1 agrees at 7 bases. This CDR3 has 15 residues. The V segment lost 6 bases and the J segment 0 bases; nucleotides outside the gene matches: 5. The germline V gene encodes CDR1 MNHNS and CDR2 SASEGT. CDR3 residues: CASRGQIFSNQPQHF. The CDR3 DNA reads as TGTGCCAGCAGGGGACAGATCTTTAGCAATCAGCCCCAGCATTTT.

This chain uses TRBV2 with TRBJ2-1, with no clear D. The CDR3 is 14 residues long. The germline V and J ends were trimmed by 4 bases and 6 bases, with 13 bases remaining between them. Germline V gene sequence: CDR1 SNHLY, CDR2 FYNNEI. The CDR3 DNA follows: TGTGCCAGCAGTGGGCCCTTCTTTCGCAATGAGCAGTTCTTC. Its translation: CASSGPFFRNEQFF.

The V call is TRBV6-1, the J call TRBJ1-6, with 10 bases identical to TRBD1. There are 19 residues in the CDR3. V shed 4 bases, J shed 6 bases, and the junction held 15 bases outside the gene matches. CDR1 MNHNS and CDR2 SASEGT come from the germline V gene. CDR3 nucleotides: TGTGCCAGCAGTGTCCTACCTCAGTCGGACAGGGGGTTTAATTCACCCCTCCACTTT. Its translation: CASSVLPQSDRGFNSPLHF.

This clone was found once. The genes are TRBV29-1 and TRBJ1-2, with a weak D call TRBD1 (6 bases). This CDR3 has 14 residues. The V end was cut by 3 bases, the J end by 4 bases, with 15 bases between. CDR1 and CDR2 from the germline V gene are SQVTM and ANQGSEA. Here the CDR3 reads CSVDSQGSFYGYTF. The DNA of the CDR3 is TGCAGCGTTGATAGCCAGGGGAGTTTCTATGGCTACACCTTC.

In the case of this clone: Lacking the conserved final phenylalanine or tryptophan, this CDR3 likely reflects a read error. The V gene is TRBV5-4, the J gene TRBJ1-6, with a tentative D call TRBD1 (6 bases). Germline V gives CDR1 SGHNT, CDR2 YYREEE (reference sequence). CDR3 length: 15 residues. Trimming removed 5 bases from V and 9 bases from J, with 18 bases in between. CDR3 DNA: TGTGCCAGCAGTACCGGGACAATCAGCGTTTCACCCCTCCACCTT. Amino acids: CASSTGTISVSPLHL.

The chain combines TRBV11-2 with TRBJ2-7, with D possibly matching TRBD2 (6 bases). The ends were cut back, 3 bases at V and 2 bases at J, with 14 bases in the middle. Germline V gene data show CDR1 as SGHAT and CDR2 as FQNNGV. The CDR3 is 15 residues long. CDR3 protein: CASSFRGMFPYEQYF. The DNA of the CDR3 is TGTGCCAGCAGCTTCCGCGGGATGTTCCCCTACGAGCAGTACTTC.

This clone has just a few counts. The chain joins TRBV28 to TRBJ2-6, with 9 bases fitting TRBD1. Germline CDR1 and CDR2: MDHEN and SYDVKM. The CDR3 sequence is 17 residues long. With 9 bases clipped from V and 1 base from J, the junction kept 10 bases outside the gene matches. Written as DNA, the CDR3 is TGTGCCAGTGGGGGGGGACAGGGAGAGTCTGGGGCCAACGTCCTGACTTTC. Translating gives CASGGGQGESGANVLTF.

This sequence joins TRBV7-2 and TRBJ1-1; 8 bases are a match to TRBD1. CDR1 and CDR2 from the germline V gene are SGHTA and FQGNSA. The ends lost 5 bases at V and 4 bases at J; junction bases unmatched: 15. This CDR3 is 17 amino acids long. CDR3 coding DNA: TGTGCCAGCAGCCTAACATTTCTGGACAGGGCAAGCACTGAAGCTTTCTTT. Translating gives CASSLTFLDRASTEAFF.